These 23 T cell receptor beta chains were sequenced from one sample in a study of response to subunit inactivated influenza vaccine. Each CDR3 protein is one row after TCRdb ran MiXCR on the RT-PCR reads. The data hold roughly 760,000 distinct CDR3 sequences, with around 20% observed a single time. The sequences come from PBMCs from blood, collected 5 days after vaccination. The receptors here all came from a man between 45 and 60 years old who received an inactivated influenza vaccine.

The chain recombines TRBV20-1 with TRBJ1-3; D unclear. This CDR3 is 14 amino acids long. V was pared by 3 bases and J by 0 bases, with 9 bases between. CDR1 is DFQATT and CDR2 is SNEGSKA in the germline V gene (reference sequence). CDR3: CSASMRNSGNTIYF. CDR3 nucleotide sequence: TGCAGTGCTAGTATGCGAAACTCTGGAAACACCATATATTTT.

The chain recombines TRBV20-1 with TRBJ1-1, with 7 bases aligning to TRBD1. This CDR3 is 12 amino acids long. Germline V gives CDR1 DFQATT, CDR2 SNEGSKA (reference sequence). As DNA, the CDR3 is TGCAGCACAGGGGTTGGGTATACTGAAGCTTTCTTT. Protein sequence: CSTGVGYTEAFF.

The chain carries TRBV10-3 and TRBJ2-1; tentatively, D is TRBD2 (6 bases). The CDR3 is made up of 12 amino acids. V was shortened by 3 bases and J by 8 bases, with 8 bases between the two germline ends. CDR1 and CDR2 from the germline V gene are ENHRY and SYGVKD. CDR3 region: CAISESSDEQFF. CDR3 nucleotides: TGTGCCATCAGTGAATCTAGCGATGAGCAGTTCTTC.

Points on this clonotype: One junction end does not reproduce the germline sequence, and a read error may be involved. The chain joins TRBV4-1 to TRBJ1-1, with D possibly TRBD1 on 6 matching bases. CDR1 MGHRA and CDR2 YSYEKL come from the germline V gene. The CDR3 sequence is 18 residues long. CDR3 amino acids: CASSQALRYRVMNTEAFF. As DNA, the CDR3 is TGCGCTAGCAGCCAAGCTCTTCGGTACAGGGTTATGAACACTGAAGCTTTCTTT.

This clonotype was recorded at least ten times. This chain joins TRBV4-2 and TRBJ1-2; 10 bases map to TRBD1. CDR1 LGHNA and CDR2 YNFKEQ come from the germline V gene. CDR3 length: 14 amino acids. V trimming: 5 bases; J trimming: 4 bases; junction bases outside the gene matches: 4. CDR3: CASSSRTGGYGYTF. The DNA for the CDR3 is TGTGCCAGCAGCTCCCGGACAGGGGGCTATGGCTACACCTTC.

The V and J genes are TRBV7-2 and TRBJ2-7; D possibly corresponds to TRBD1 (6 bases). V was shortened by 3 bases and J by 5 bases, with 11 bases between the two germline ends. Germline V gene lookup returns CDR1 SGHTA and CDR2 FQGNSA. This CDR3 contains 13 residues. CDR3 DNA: TGTGCCAGCAGCTTCCGAAACAGGGACGAGCAGTACTTC. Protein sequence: CASSFRNRDEQYF.

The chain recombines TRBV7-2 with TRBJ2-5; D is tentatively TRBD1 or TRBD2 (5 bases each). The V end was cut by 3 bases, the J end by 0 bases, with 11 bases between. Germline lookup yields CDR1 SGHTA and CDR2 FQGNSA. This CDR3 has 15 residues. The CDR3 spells CASSLGVIDQETQYF. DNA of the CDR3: TGTGCCAGCAGCTTGGGGGTTATCGACCAAGAGACCCAGTACTTC. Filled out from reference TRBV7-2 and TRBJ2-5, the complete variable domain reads GAGVSQSPSNKVTEKGKDVELRCDPISGHTALYWYRQSLGQGLEFLIYFQGNSAPDKSGLPSDRFSAERTGGSVSTLTIQRTQQEDSAVYLCASSLGVIDQETQYFGPGTRLLVL.

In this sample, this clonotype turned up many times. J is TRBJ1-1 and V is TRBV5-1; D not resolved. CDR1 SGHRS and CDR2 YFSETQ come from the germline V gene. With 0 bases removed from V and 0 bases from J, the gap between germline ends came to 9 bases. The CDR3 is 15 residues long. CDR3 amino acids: CASSLESGMNTEAFF. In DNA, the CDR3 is TGCGCCAGCAGCTTGGAGTCGGGGATGAACACTGAAGCTTTCTTT.

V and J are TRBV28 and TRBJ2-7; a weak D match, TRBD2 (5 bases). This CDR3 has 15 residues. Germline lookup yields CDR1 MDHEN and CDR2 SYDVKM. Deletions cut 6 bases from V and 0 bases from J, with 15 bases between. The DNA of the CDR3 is TGTGCCAGCAGACCCCGCGGGCTGAGCTCCTACGAGCAGTACTTC. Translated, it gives CASRPRGLSSYEQYF.

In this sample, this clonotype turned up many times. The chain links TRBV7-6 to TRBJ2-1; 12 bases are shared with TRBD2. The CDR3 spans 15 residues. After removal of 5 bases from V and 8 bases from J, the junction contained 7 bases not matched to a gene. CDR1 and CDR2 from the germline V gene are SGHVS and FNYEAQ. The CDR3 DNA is TGTGCCAGCAGCGCCCTAGCGGGGGGGCCTGATGAGCAGTTCTTC. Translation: CASSALAGGPDEQFF.

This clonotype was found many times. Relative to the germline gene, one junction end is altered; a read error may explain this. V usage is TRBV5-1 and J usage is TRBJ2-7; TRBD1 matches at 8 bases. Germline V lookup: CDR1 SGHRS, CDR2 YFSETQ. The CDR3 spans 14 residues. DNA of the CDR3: TGTGCCAGCAGTTTGGGACAGGTCTCCTACGAGCAGTACTTC. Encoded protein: CASSLGQVSYEQYF.

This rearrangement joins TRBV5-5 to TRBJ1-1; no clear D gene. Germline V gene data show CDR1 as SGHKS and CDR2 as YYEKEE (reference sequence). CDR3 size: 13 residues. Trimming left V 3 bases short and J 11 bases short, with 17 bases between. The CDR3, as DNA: TGTGCCAGCAGCTACAACACGGCCTATTCGGCTTTCTTT. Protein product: CASSYNTAYSAFF.

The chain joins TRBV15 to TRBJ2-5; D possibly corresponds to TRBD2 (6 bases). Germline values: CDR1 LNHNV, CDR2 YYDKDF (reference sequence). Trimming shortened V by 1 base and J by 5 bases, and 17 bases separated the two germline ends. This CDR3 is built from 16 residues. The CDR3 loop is CATSRGSIGEEETQYF. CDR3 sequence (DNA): TGTGCCACCAGCAGAGGGAGCATTGGGGAGGAGGAGACCCAGTACTTC. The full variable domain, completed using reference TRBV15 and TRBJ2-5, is DAMVIQNPRYQVTQFGKPVTLSCSQTLNHNVMYWYQQKSSQAPKLLFHYYDKDFNNEADTPDNFQSRRPNTSFCFLDIRSPGLGDTAMYLCATSRGSIGEEETQYFGPGTRLLVL.

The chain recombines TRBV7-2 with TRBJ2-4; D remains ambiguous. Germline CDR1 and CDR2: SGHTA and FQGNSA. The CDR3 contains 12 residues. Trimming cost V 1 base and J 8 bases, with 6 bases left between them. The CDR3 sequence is CASSLDGDIQYF. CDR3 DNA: TGTGCCAGCAGCTTAGATGGGGACATTCAGTACTTC.

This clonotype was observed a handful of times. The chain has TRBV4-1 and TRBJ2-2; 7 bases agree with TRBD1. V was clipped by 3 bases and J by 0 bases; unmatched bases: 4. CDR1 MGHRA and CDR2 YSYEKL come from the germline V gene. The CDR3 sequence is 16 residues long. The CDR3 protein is CASSHSGTANTGELFF. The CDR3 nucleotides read TGCGCCAGCAGCCATTCCGGGACAGCGAACACCGGGGAGCTGTTTTTT.

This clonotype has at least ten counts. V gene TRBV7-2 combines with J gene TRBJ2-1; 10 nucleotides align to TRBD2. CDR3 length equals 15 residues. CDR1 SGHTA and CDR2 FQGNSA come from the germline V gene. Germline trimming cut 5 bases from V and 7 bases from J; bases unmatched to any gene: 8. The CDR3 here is CASSRPGLAKNEQFF. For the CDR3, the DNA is TGTGCCAGCAGCCGACCGGGACTAGCGAAAAATGAGCAGTTCTTC.

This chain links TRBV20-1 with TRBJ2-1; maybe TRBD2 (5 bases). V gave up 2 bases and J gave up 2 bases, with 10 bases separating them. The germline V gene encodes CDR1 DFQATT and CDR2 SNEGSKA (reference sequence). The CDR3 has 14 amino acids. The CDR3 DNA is TGCAGTGCTAGACTAGCTCAACCCTACAATGAGCAGTTCTTC. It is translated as CSARLAQPYNEQFF.

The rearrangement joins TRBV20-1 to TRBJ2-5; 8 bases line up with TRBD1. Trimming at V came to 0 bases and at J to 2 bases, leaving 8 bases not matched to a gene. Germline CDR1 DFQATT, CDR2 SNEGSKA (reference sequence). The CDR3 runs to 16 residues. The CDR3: CSARDLQGAGQETQYF. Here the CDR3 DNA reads TGCAGTGCTAGAGATCTCCAGGGGGCCGGTCAAGAGACCCAGTACTTC.

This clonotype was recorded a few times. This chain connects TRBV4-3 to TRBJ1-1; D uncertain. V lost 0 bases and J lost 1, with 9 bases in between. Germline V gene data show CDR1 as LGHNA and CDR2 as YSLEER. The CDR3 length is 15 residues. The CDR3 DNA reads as TGCGCCAGCAGCCAAGAGTGGCAGCAGAACACTGAAGCTTTCTTT. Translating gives CASSQEWQQNTEAFF.

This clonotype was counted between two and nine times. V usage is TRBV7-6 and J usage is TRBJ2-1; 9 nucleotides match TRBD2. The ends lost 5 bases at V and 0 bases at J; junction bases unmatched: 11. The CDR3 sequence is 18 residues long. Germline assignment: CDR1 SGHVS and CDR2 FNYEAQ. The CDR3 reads CASSHSGGFPSSYNEQFF. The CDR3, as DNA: TGTGCCAGCAGCCATAGCGGGGGCTTTCCAAGCTCCTACAATGAGCAGTTCTTC.

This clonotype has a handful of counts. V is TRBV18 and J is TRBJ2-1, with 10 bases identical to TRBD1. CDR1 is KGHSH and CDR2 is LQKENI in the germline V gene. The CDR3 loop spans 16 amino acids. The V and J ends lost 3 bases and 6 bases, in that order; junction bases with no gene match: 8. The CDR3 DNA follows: TGTGCCAGCTCACCCTCTGGACAGGGGGTAGGCAATGAGCAGTTCTTC. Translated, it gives CASSPSGQGVGNEQFF.

This CDR3 is CATSVGQTNQPQHF. The CDR3 DNA reads TGTGCCACCAGCGTGGGACAGACCAATCAGCCCCAGCATTTT. The chain uses TRBV15 and TRBJ1-5, with 7 bases that match TRBD1. Germline V gene lookup returns CDR1 LNHNV and CDR2 YYDKDF (reference sequence). Trimming took 5 bases from V and 3 from J; bases not matched to a gene: 4. The CDR3 covers 14 residues.

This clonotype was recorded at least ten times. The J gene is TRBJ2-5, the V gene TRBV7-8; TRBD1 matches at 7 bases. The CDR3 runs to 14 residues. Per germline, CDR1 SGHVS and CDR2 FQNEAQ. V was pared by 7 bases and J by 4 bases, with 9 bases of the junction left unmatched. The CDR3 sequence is CASKGAKDSETQYF. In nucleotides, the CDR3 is TGTGCCAGCAAGGGGGCGAAGGACTCAGAGACCCAGTACTTC.